The rows below give T cell receptor beta chains drawn from one sample of a study of Graves' ophthalmopathy and Graves' hyperthyroidism. Each CDR3 protein is one row after TCRdb ran MiXCR on the multiplex PCR reads. The sample gives 300,000 to 400,000 distinct CDR3 sequences, about 15% of which show up once; approximately 2.4% is in the top ten. The sample was peripheral blood. The receptors originated from an adult woman with stable Graves' hyperthyroidism. The CDR3 runs from the conserved cysteine through the conserved F or W. A D gene is named only where the DNA matches it firmly. Size is omitted from some rows. Given values are once, few, many or a class for expanded clones.

clone_size | j_call | d_call | v_call | cdr3_aa | cdr3_nt
many | TRBJ2-5 | TRBD2 | TRBV11-2 | CASSSIELAGQETQYF | TGTGCCAGCAGCTCGATTGAACTAGCGGGACAAGAGACCCAGTACTTC
many | TRBJ2-2 | NA | TRBV30 | CAWRKGIYTGELFF | TGTGCCTGGCGGAAGGGGATTTACACCGGGGAGCTGTTTTTT
many | TRBJ1-2 | NA | TRBV19 | CASSIWPGDNYGYTF | TGTGCCAGTAGTATTTGGCCGGGGGATAACTATGGCTACACCTTC
NA | TRBJ1-2 | NA | TRBV6-1 | CASSEPGNNYGYTF | TGTGCCAGCAGTGAGCCGGGCAATAACTATGGCTACACCTTC
few | TRBJ2-2 | NA | TRBV20-1 | CSARPGTTNTGELFF | TGCAGTGCTCGGCCAGGGACAACAAACACCGGGGAGCTGTTTTTT
NA | TRBJ1-1 | NA | TRBV3-1 | CASSRTQGGMNTEAFF | TGTGCCAGCAGCCGCACGCAGGGAGGCATGAACACTGAAGCTTTCTTT
NA | TRBJ1-1 | NA | TRBV7-8 | CASSWTAWFDRNTEAFF | TGTGCCAGCAGCTGGACAGCGTGGTTTGATCGGAACACTGAAGCTTTCTTT
many | TRBJ1-5 | NA | TRBV28 | CASSLPPGQQPQHF | TGTGCCAGCAGTTTACCCCCTGGACAGCAGCCCCAGCATTTT
NA | TRBJ2-2 | TRBD2 | TRBV30 | CAWRWREVSGGELFF | TGTGCCTGGAGATGGCGGGAGGTCTCGGGCGGGGAGCTGTTTTTT
many | TRBJ2-7 | TRBD1 | TRBV27 | CASSFQGTGDSYEQYF | TGTGCCAGCAGTTTCCAAGGGACAGGAGACTCCTACGAGCAGTACTTC
NA | TRBJ2-7 | NA | TRBV11-2 | CASSLERAKGMASNSYEQYF | TGTGCCAGCAGCTTAGAGAGGGCAAAAGGGATGGCGTCGAACTCCTACGAGCAGTACTTC
many | TRBJ1-5 | NA | TRBV30 | CAWSVGVDQPQHF | TGTGCCTGGAGTGTGGGGGTTGATCAGCCCCAGCATTTT
many | TRBJ2-7 | NA | TRBV30 | CAWSPSSDYEQYF | TGTGCCTGGAGCCCGTCGTCGGACTACGAGCAGTACTTC
many | TRBJ2-7 | TRBD1 | TRBV6-2/TRBV6-3 | CASSYSRTGYSYEQYF | TGTGCCAGCAGTTACTCGCGGACAGGCTACTCCTACGAGCAGTACTTC
NA | TRBJ1-1 | NA | TRBV3-1 | CASSQSGIPEAFF | TGTGCCAGCAGCCAATCAGGGATCCCTGAAGCTTTCTTT
many | TRBJ1-2 | NA | TRBV28 | CASSLRRYGYTF | TGTGCCAGCAGTTTAAGACGCTATGGCTACACCTTC
many | TRBJ1-3 | TRBD1 | TRBV20-1 | CSARTGQGAKGNTIYF | TGCAGTGCTAGAACAGGACAGGGGGCAAAAGGAAACACCATATATTTT
NA | TRBJ1-1 | NA | TRBV5-1 | CASSPGAANTEAFF | TGCGCCAGCAGCCCCGGGGCGGCGAACACTGAAGCTTTCTTT
few | TRBJ2-5 | NA | TRBV18 | CASSPNGAAQETQYF | TGTGCCAGCTCACCAAACGGGGCGGCCCAAGAGACCCAGTACTTC
many | TRBJ2-5 | NA | TRBV5-4 | CASSHPAGGNQETQYF | TGTGCCAGCAGCCATCCCGCTGGAGGGAACCAAGAGACCCAGTACTTC
many | TRBJ2-5 | TRBD1 | TRBV7-2 | CASSSRTGGETQYF | TGTGCCAGCAGCTCGAGGACAGGGGGGGAGACCCAGTACTTC
NA | TRBJ2-2 | NA | TRBV7-3 | CASSLLVARNTGELFF | TGTGCCAGCAGCTTATTGGTAGCTCGGAACACCGGGGAGCTGTTTTTT
NA | TRBJ1-2 | TRBD1 | TRBV10-2 | CASREGQGLYGYTF | TGCGCCAGCAGGGAGGGACAGGGCCTCTATGGCTACACCTTC
many | TRBJ2-7 | TRBD2 | TRBV19 | CASSAPGTSGSVF | TGTGCCAGTAGTGCCCCCGGGACTAGCGGATCGGTCTTC
many | TRBJ1-1 | NA | TRBV15 | CATNPGSYTEAFF | TGTGCCACCAACCCAGGGTCATACACTGAAGCTTTCTTT
many | TRBJ2-7 | TRBD2 | TRBV12-3/TRBV12-4 | CAVGRAKDEQYF | TGTGCCGTTGGGAGGGCCAAGGACGAGCAGTACTTC
many | TRBJ2-7 | TRBD2 | TRBV29-1 | CSVEELAGGSYEQYF | TGCAGCGTTGAAGAACTAGCGGGAGGCTCCTACGAGCAGTACTTC
many | TRBJ2-6 | NA | TRBV30 | CAWTAQYRSGANVLTF | TGTGCCTGGACAGCCCAGTATCGTTCTGGGGCCAACGTCCTGACTTTC
many | TRBJ1-5 | NA | TRBV15 | CATTGRRGANNQPQHF | TGTGCCACCACAGGACGGCGGGGCGCCAACAATCAGCCCCAGCATTTT
few | TRBJ2-2 | NA | TRBV14 | CASSHYRETTGELFF | TGTGCCAGCAGCCATTATAGGGAAACCACCGGGGAGCTGTTTTTT
many | TRBJ2-5 | TRBD2 | TRBV7-2 | CASSLVLSGRETQYF | TGTGCCAGCAGCTTAGTGTTGAGCGGGAGAGAGACCCAGTACTTC
NA | TRBJ1-2 | NA | TRBV9 | CASSVRSWSPRNYGYTF | TGTGCCAGCAGCGTACGGAGCTGGTCTCCCCGAAACTATGGCTACACCTTC
many | TRBJ2-5 | TRBD2 | TRBV20-1 | CIRGAGGQETQYF | TGCATACGAGGGGCGGGAGGGCAAGAGACCCAGTACTTC
many | TRBJ1-1 | NA | TRBV7-9 | CASSPGQTEAFF | TGTGCCAGCAGTCCCGGACAGACTGAAGCTTTCTTT
many | TRBJ2-2 | NA | TRBV15 | CATSTPTFWSGELFF | TGTGCCACCAGCACTCCTACTTTTTGGTCCGGGGAGCTGTTTTTT
many | TRBJ1-6 | NA | TRBV19 | CASSKQGPADSPLHF | TGTGCCAGTAGTAAACAGGGACCGGCGGATTCACCCCTCCACTTT
many | TRBJ2-7 | NA | TRBV20-1 | CSARVQRKIYEQYF | TGCAGTGCTAGAGTACAGCGCAAGATCTACGAGCAGTACTTC
many | TRBJ2-2 | NA | TRBV29-1 | CSVGVTGELFF | TGCAGCGTTGGCGTCACCGGGGAGCTGTTTTTT
many | TRBJ2-5 | NA | TRBV6-2/TRBV6-3 | CASSSAAPLQETQYF | TGTGCCAGCAGTTCAGCAGCGCCACTTCAAGAGACCCAGTACTTC
NA | TRBJ2-5 | NA | TRBV11-2 | CASSRTTETQYF | TGTGCCAGCAGCCGAACTACGGAGACCCAGTACTTC
many | TRBJ1-1 | NA | TRBV12-3/TRBV12-4 | CASSQSTEAFF | TGTGCCAGCTCCCAATCGACTGAAGCTTTCTTT